The 7 T cell receptor beta chains given below trace back to one sample, sequenced in a study of cytomegalovirus exposure and HLA in healthy donors. Clones were sequenced by immunoSEQ multiplex PCR, and TCRdb holds only the in-frame ones, with some missing. Here the sample spans about 57,000 clones, roughly nine tenths being singletons. The sample consisted of PBMCs. The source is a woman younger than 35 in good health and CMV-seronegative.

The chain joins TRBV28 to TRBJ2-1; weak D call: TRBD2 (5 bases). V was pared by 1 base and J by 6 bases, with 13 bases between. This CDR3 is built from 15 residues. Germline CDR1 and CDR2: MDHEN and SYDVKM. CDR3 coding DNA: TGTGCCAGCAGTTTATCAGGACTGTCCCGCAATGAGCAGTTCTTC. Translation: CASSLSGLSRNEQFF.

In this sample, this clone turned up a few times. This chain connects TRBV30 to TRBJ1-3; perhaps TRBD1 as D (5 bases). The V and J ends lost 0 bases and 3 bases respectively, with 9 bases between them. The CDR3 is 14 residues long. CDR1 is GTSNPN, CDR2 SVGIG, per germline (reference sequence). CDR3 region: CAWSVVTGGNTIYF. In nucleotides, the CDR3 is TGTGCCTGGAGTGTAGTTACAGGTGGAAACACCATATATTTT.

The chain couples TRBV19 to TRBJ1-3; no firm D call. CDR1 is LNHDA and CDR2 is SQIVND in the germline V gene (reference sequence). Trimming left V 6 bases short and J 4 bases short, with 13 bases between. The CDR3 is 14 residues long. CDR3 DNA sequence: TGTGCCAGTAGGGACTCAGAATCGGGAAACACCATATATTTT. Protein product: CASRDSESGNTIYF. The full variable domain, with the rest looked up from reference TRBV19 and TRBJ1-3, is DGGITQSPKYLFRKEGQNVTLSCEQNLNHDAMYWYRQDPGQGLRLIYYSQIVNDFQKGDIAEGYSVSREKKESFPLTVTSAQKNPTAFYLCASRDSESGNTIYFGEGSWLTVV.

This clone was detected a few times. The DNA for the CDR3 is TGTGCCAGCAGTGGTCGGGGGTTCCTTTCCTACGAGCAGTACTTC. Translated: CASSGRGFLSYEQYF. V and J are TRBV28 and TRBJ2-7; TRBD2 might be the D (6 bases). Germline V CDR1 and CDR2: MDHEN, SYDVKM. V was cut by 5 bases and J by 1 base, with 15 bases left in between. The CDR3 loop spans 15 amino acids.

This chain uses TRBV28 with TRBJ2-2; D call uncertain. From germline, CDR1 is MDHEN and CDR2 SYDVKM. CDR3 size: 14 residues. Trimming shortened V by 5 bases and J by 4 bases, and 11 bases separated the two germline ends. The DNA for the CDR3 is TGTGCCAGCAGTGCCCCAGGAAGCACCGGGGAGCTGTTTTTT. Residues: CASSAPGSTGELFF.

This sequence joins TRBV18 and TRBJ2-1, with D possibly matching TRBD1 (5 bases). The germline CDR1 and CDR2 sequences are KGHSH and LQKENI. The CDR3 consists of 14 residues. V lost 0 bases to trimming and J lost 6 bases, with 9 bases between them. CDR3 sequence (DNA): TGTGCCAGCTCACCACCGATAGGGGTCAATGAGCAGTTCTTC. It is translated as CASSPPIGVNEQFF.

This sequence joins TRBV19 and TRBJ1-5, with D unclear. V was pared by 7 bases and J by 4 bases, with 17 bases between. CDR1 is LNHDA and CDR2 is SQIVND in the germline V gene (reference sequence). The CDR3 has 15 residues. The CDR3 spells CASTPYHRGNQPQHF. In DNA form, the CDR3 reads TGTGCCAGTACCCCTTATCACCGGGGTAATCAGCCCCAGCATTTT.